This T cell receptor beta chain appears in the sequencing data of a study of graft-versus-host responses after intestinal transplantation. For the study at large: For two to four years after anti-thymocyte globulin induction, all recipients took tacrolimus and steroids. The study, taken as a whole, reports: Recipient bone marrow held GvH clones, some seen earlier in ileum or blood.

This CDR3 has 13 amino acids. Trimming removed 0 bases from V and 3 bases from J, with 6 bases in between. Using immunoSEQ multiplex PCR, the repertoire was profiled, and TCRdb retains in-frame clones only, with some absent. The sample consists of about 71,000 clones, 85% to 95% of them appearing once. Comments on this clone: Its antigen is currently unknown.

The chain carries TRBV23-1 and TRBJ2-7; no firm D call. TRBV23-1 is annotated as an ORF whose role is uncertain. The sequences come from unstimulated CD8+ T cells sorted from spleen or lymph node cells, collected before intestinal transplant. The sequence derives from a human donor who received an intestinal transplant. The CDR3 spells CASSQSEVYEQYF. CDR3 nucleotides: TGCGCCAGCAGTCAATCAGAGGTCTACGAGCAGTACTTC.